The 19 T cell receptor beta chains reported below all come from one sample, sequenced in a study of cytomegalovirus exposure and HLA in healthy donors. It was with 60 Vbeta and 13 Jbeta primers that the PCR ran. TCRdb keeps only in-frame clones here, not all; method: immunoSEQ multiplex PCR. Seen here are more than 85,000 clones, 80% observed once, and the top ten hold 6% to 8%. Material for sequencing was PBMCs. The source is a man between 25 and 39 years old in good health and CMV-seropositive.

This clone was seen once. The rearrangement joins TRBV5-1 to TRBJ1-3; no clear D. Deletions cut 1 base from V and 0 bases from J, with 11 bases between. Germline loops: CDR1 SGHRS, CDR2 YFSETQ. The CDR3 is 16 amino acids. CDR3 protein: CASSLTAPSSGNTIYF. CDR3 DNA sequence: TGCGCCAGCAGCTTGACAGCCCCGAGCTCTGGAAACACCATATATTTT. The full variable domain, in which reference TRBV5-1 and TRBJ1-3 provide the parts outside the CDR3, is KAGVTQTPRYLIKTRGQQVTLSCSPISGHRSVSWYQQTPGQGLQFLFEYFSETQRNKGNFPGRFSGRQFSNSRSEMNVSTLELGDSALYLCASSLTAPSSGNTIYFGEGSWLTVV.

This clone was seen a few times. The rearrangement links TRBV23-1 to TRBJ1-2; 7 bases line up with TRBD1. Being an ORF, TRBV23-1 has a function that is uncertain. Trimming took 2 bases from V and 8 from J; bases not matched to a gene: 17. This CDR3 is built from 17 residues. This CDR3 is CASSQICRQGGCMGYTF. CDR3 nucleotide sequence: TGCGCCAGCAGTCAAATATGCCGACAGGGAGGTTGTATGGGCTACACCTTC.

The V gene is TRBV4-1, the J gene TRBJ2-1; D gene unclear. V was trimmed by 4 bases and J by 12 bases, leaving 13 bases between them. CDR1 and CDR2 (germline): MGHRA, YSYEKL. CDR3 length: 12 amino acids. CDR3 region: CASSRILGGQFF. In DNA, the CDR3 is TGCGCCAGCAGCCGGATTCTCGGCGGGCAGTTCTTC.

This clone was counted a few times. The V and J genes are TRBV7-2 and TRBJ1-6, with D possibly TRBD1 on 6 matching bases. This CDR3 spans 16 amino acids. Germline lookup yields CDR1 SGHTA and CDR2 FQGNSA. Trimming took 5 bases from V and 10 from J, leaving 21 bases between them. DNA for the CDR3: TGTGCCAGCAGCCTTACCTACAGGGCTGCTGGGTCACCCCTCCACTTT. Protein product: CASSLTYRAAGSPLHF.

This chain uses TRBV5-1 with TRBJ1-1; a possible D gene is TRBD1 (6 bases). CDR1 is SGHRS and CDR2 is YFSETQ in the germline V gene. This CDR3 is 13 amino acids long. V lost 5 bases and J 4 bases, leaving 12 bases between the germline ends. The CDR3 nucleotides are TGCGCCAGCAGAGGCAGGGGATCCACTGAAGCTTTCTTT. Translated, it gives CASRGRGSTEAFF.

This rearrangement joins TRBV19 to TRBJ2-5; a weak D match, TRBD2 (6 bases). Germline V gives CDR1 LNHDA, CDR2 SQIVND (reference sequence). V lost 2 bases, J lost 4 bases, and 11 bases lay in between. The CDR3 has 14 residues. In nucleotides, the CDR3 is TGTGCCAGTAGTATAAGGATGGGAGGAGAGACCCAGTACTTC. Its translation: CASSIRMGGETQYF.

The rearrangement uses TRBV4-2 and TRBJ2-5, with D unresolved. Trimming took off 4 bases at V and 5 bases at J, with 5 bases between the two ends. This CDR3 comprises 11 residues. Germline V CDR1 and CDR2: LGHNA, YNFKEQ. The CDR3 here is CASSPSETQYF. In nucleotides, the CDR3 is TGTGCCAGCAGCCCCTCTGAGACCCAGTACTTC.

This chain joins TRBV4-3 and TRBJ1-3, with a possible D match to TRBD1 (5 bases). Germline lookup yields CDR1 LGHNA and CDR2 YSLEER. V shed 2 bases and J shed 1 base, with 15 bases lying between them. The CDR3 is 17 residues long. The CDR3 nucleotides read TGCGCCAGCAGCCAATTATTAGGGGCAGAATCTGGAAACACCATATATTTT. Amino acid sequence: CASSQLLGAESGNTIYF.

The gene calls are TRBV6-1 and TRBJ2-7; the match to TRBD2 covers 10 bases. J gave up 4 bases and V 4 bases, and 1 base lay outside the gene matches. The CDR3 runs to 13 residues. Germline values: CDR1 MNHNS, CDR2 SASEGT. Written as DNA, the CDR3 is TGTGCCAGCAGTGTAGCGGGAGGATACGAGCAGTACTTC. Protein sequence: CASSVAGGYEQYF.

This sequence joins TRBV27 and TRBJ1-2, with D uncertain. Per the germline V gene, CDR1 is MNHEY and CDR2 is SMNVEV (reference sequence). CDR3 length: 14 residues. Between the trimmed V and J ends, which lost 10 bases and 2 bases, there was a span of 17 bases. CDR3 sequence reads: CATTGSGRNYGYTF. The CDR3 nucleotides read TGTGCCACCACTGGGTCGGGGAGGAACTATGGCTACACCTTC.

J is TRBJ1-2 and V is TRBV28; 7 bases map to TRBD1. Trimming removed 5 bases from V and 2 bases from J; junction bases left unmatched: 8. The CDR3 is 15 residues long. Germline CDR1 and CDR2: MDHEN and SYDVKM. Here the CDR3 DNA reads TGTGCCAGCAGTCCCCACGGGACAGTCAACTATGGCTACACCTTC. Its protein product is CASSPHGTVNYGYTF.

V is TRBV2 and J is TRBJ2-3, with 8 nucleotides matching TRBD2. Germline V gene sequence: CDR1 SNHLY, CDR2 FYNNEI. Germline trimming cut 1 base from V and 6 bases from J; bases unmatched to any gene: 9. This CDR3 region has 16 residues. The CDR3 here is CASSEDERGGSDTQYF. The DNA of the CDR3 is TGTGCCAGCAGTGAAGACGAACGGGGGGGATCGGATACGCAGTATTTT. Using reference TRBV2 and TRBJ2-3 for the parts outside the CDR3, the full variable domain is EPEVTQTPSHQVTQMGQEVILRCVPISNHLYFYWYRQILGQKVEFLVSFYNNEISEKSEIFDDQFSVERPDGSNFTLKIRSTKLEDSAMYFCASSEDERGGSDTQYFGPGTRLTVL.

J is TRBJ2-1 and V is TRBV7-9, with D tentatively TRBD1 (5 bases). V was shortened by 2 bases and J by 12 bases, with 11 bases between the two germline ends. This CDR3 spans 12 amino acids. From germline, CDR1 is SEHNR and CDR2 FQNEAQ (reference sequence). CDR3 bases: TGTGCCAGCAGCTTAAAACAGGCGGTGCAGTTCTTC. Amino acids: CASSLKQAVQFF.

This clone was detected once. J is TRBJ2-2 and V is TRBV5-1; D not certain. Germline CDR1 SGHRS, CDR2 YFSETQ. This CDR3 is built from 14 residues. V lost 2 bases to trimming and J lost 1 base, with 6 bases between them. CDR3 sequence (DNA): TGCGCCAGCAGCTTTGACAAGAACACCGGGGAGCTGTTTTTT. Translation: CASSFDKNTGELFF.

This sequence joins TRBV11-3 and TRBJ2-3; possible D gene TRBD2, 6 bases. The CDR3 has 12 residues. CDR1 SGHNT and CDR2 YENEEA come from the germline V gene. The V end was cut by 4 bases, the J end by 8 bases, with 10 bases between. The CDR3 loop is CASSSPGGTQYF. The CDR3 region has the DNA TGTGCCAGCAGCTCCCCCGGGGGTACGCAGTATTTT.

The J gene is TRBJ2-7, the V gene TRBV7-8, with no clear D. This CDR3 has 12 residues. Trimming pared 4 bases from V and 3 bases from J, leaving 7 bases between. The germline gives CDR1 SGHVS, CDR2 FQNEAQ. CDR3 sequence: CASSSTDYEQYF. CDR3 coding DNA: TGTGCCAGCAGCTCGACTGACTACGAGCAGTACTTC.

The chain joins TRBV11-1 to TRBJ2-3; TRBD1 matches at 8 bases. This CDR3 has 14 amino acids. Germline V gene data show CDR1 as SGHAT and CDR2 as FQDESV (reference sequence). V was pared by 5 bases and J by 5 bases, with 6 bases of the junction left unmatched. CDR3 loop: CASSDRGREDTQYF. Written as DNA, the CDR3 is TGTGCCAGCAGCGACAGGGGTCGCGAAGATACGCAGTATTTT.

V and J are TRBV12-5 and TRBJ2-7; 7 nucleotides align to TRBD1. The germline gives CDR1 LGHNT, CDR2 FRNRAP. V was clipped by 0 bases and J by 6 bases; unmatched bases: 2. The CDR3 sequence is 13 residues long. CDR3 nucleotides: TGTGCTAGTGGTTTGGTAGCAGGGGGCGAGCAGTACTTC. Translated, it gives CASGLVAGGEQYF.

The CDR3, as DNA: TGTGCCAGCGGAAGGACAGGGGCCGTCGGGGAGCTGTTTTTT. Protein: CASGRTGAVGELFF. This chain joins TRBV28 and TRBJ2-2; 9 nucleotides agree with TRBD1. V lost 8 bases, J lost 7 bases, and 8 bases stayed unmatched. Germline CDR1 is MDHEN and CDR2 is SYDVKM. The CDR3 runs to 14 residues.